Listed here are 27 T cell receptor beta chains from one sample, sequenced in a study of T-cell reconstitution after alpha-beta-depleted transplantation in children (dated by TCRdb to the mid-2010s). The treatment or condition label, read with the paper, signifies: allogeneic hematopoietic cell transplantation with graft depleted of TCRalphabeta T cells and CD19 B cells. Receptor libraries were prepared by PCR. The sequencer was an Illumina HiSeq 2500. To normalize quantification of the TCRbeta repertoire, the TCR libraries were built with molecular barcoding that relied on unique molecular identifiers. TCRdb trimmed the raw reads at Q25, called clones with MiXCR and kept productive beta chains. Merged by CDR3 protein, the rows form single entries marked with the most common genes and DNA. Present in this sample are some 200,000 distinct CDR3 sequences, about 6% of which were seen just once. The ten largest clonotypes hold approximately 4.1% of the sample.

The source was PBMCs, collected before TCRalphabeta/CD19-depleted stem cell transplant. Source of these receptors: a girl under two years old with combined immunodeficiency, due to receive a stem cell transplant.

Many counts were recorded for this clonotype. CDR3 in DNA: TGTGCCAGCAGCTTGAGGTCCAGGGGCCCCCCCTACGAGCAGTACTTC. This encodes CASSLRSRGPPYEQYF. This chain joins TRBV5-6 and TRBJ2-7, with D perhaps matching TRBD1 (6 bases). Trimming removed 1 base at V and 2 bases at J, with 16 bases between. Germline lookup yields CDR1 SGHDT and CDR2 YYEEEE. The CDR3 length is 16 residues. Complete variable domain (other parts from reference TRBV5-6 and TRBJ2-7): DAGVTQSPTHLIKTRGQQVTLRCSPKSGHDTVSWYQQALGQGPQFIFQYYEEEERQRGNFPDRFSGHQFPNYSSELNVNALLLGDSALYLCASSLRSRGPPYEQYFGPGTRLTVT.

This clonotype was seen ten or more times. The chain couples TRBV7-9 to TRBJ2-7; D is unresolved. V was pared by 5 bases and J by 2 bases, with 7 bases between. The CDR3 length is 12 residues. Germline V lookup: CDR1 SEHNR, CDR2 FQNEAQ (reference sequence). CDR3 DNA: TGTGCCAGCAGCCCCTCCACCTACGAGCAGTACTTC. This encodes CASSPSTYEQYF.

This clonotype has at least ten counts. This chain uses TRBV24-1 with TRBJ2-2; TRBD1 is a possible D gene (5 bases). The CDR3 extends over 13 amino acids. Trimming took 10 bases from V and 6 from J, leaving 14 bases between them. CDR1 is KGHDR, CDR2 SFDVKD, per germline. The CDR3 region is CATSKRQSGELFF. The CDR3 DNA is TGTGCCACGAGTAAACGACAGTCCGGGGAGCTGTTTTTT.

This clonotype came up many times. This sequence joins TRBV20-1 and TRBJ2-7; a possible D gene is TRBD2 (5 bases). The germline gives CDR1 DFQATT, CDR2 SNEGSKA (reference sequence). The CDR3 runs to 12 residues. V was pared by 1 base and J by 4 bases, with 8 bases between. The CDR3 spells CSARGTLYEQYF. The CDR3 coding sequence is TGCAGTGCTAGAGGGACTCTTTACGAGCAGTACTTC.

At least ten counts were recorded for this clonotype. V usage is TRBV2 and J usage is TRBJ2-1, with D uncertain. The germline V and J ends were trimmed by 7 bases and 9 bases, with 10 bases remaining between them. Germline lookup yields CDR1 SNHLY and CDR2 FYNNEI. The CDR3 totals 11 residues. The CDR3 region is CASTSSFEQFF. CDR3 bases: TGTGCCAGCACCTCCTCCTTTGAGCAGTTCTTC.

This clonotype was seen repeatedly, ten times or more. The rearrangement links TRBV20-1 to TRBJ2-3; D is perhaps TRBD1 or TRBD2 (6 bases each). Trimming took 0 bases from V and 3 from J, leaving 19 bases between them. From germline, CDR1 is DFQATT and CDR2 SNEGSKA (reference sequence). The CDR3 runs to 17 residues. The CDR3 DNA follows: TGCAGTGCTAGAGATTTGTCCGGGGGCACGAGTACAGATACGCAGTATTTT. The encoded protein is CSARDLSGGTSTDTQYF.

The table lists this clonotype with a count of one. A much larger clone sits a single nucleotide away, making a read error possible. Here the CDR3 omits its conserved ending phenylalanine or tryptophan, so a read error is the likely source. The chain carries TRBV14 and TRBJ2-7, with 7 bases identical to TRBD1. J was trimmed by 4 bases and V by 1 base; bases with no gene match: 4. The CDR3 spans 14 residues. CDR1 is SGHDN, CDR2 FVKESK, per germline. CDR3 nucleotides: TGTGCCAGCAGCCAAGCAAGGGGGCGATACGAGCAGTACTAC. Protein sequence: CASSQARGRYEQYY.

This clonotype was counted at least ten times. V and J are TRBV4-1 and TRBJ2-7; D is ambiguous. V was cut by 4 bases and J by 6 bases, with 19 bases left in between. The CDR3 is 15 residues long. CDR1 and CDR2 (germline): MGHRA, YSYEKL. CDR3 bases: TGCGCCAGCAGCCTGACGGTCCCGGGTCCCTCCGAGCAGTACTTC. Protein: CASSLTVPGPSEQYF.

This clonotype was picked up many times. This chain uses TRBV29-1 with TRBJ1-1; D is unresolved. The CDR3 contains 12 residues. Germline loops: CDR1 SQVTM, CDR2 ANQGSEA. V shed 4 bases and J shed 0 bases, with 6 bases lying between them. Here the CDR3 reads CSVVSMNTEAFF. The DNA of the CDR3 is TGCAGCGTTGTTAGCATGAACACTGAAGCTTTCTTT.

There are many counts of this clonotype. This chain links TRBV20-1 with TRBJ2-4; 7 nucleotides align to TRBD2. The CDR3 spans 13 residues. The V segment lost 5 bases and the J segment 1 base; nucleotides outside the gene matches: 2. Germline V gene sequence: CDR1 DFQATT, CDR2 SNEGSKA (reference sequence). For the CDR3, the DNA is TGCAGTGCTTTCGGGGGGGCCAAAAACATTCAGTACTTC. Protein product: CSAFGGAKNIQYF.

This clonotype has a count of ten or more. The chain has TRBV12-3 or TRBV12-4 and TRBJ2-5; D ambiguous. The CDR3 is 13 residues long. The germline V and J ends were trimmed by 1 base and 5 bases, with 8 bases remaining between them. The DNA for the CDR3 is TGTGCCAGCAGTTTAGGCCCTGGGGAGACCCAGTACTTC. As protein: CASSLGPGETQYF.

This clonotype occurred many times. CDR3 residues: CASSWRSRTDNEQFF. For the CDR3, the DNA is TGTGCCAGCAGTTGGCGGTCTCGTACCGACAATGAGCAGTTCTTC. The rearrangement joins TRBV12-3 or TRBV12-4 to TRBJ2-1; D is undetermined. V lost 4 bases and J 5 bases, leaving 15 bases between the germline ends. The CDR3 extends over 15 amino acids.

There are a few counts of this clonotype. The chain employs TRBV5-6 and TRBJ2-1; 10 nucleotides match TRBD2. This CDR3 region has 17 residues. Germline V CDR1 and CDR2: SGHDT, YYEEEE. J gave up 8 bases and V 5 bases, and 16 bases lay outside the gene matches. The chain's CDR3 is CASRPKLAGGHRDEQFF. CDR3 in DNA: TGTGCCAGCAGGCCCAAATTAGCGGGAGGTCACCGGGATGAGCAGTTCTTC.

In this sample, this clonotype turned up many times. The rearrangement joins TRBV4-3 to TRBJ2-1; D is ambiguous. The CDR3 contains 15 residues. The germline gives CDR1 LGHNA, CDR2 YSLEER. Trimming stripped 4 bases from V and 2 bases from J, with 12 bases between. CDR3 DNA sequence: TGCGCCAGCAGCCTCCCTGGTAGCACCTACAATGAGCAGTTCTTC. Residues: CASSLPGSTYNEQFF.

This clonotype was counted ten times or more. The CDR3 sequence is CASSQLRTGEETQYF. The CDR3 DNA reads TGTGCCAGCAGCCAACTCCGGACAGGGGAAGAGACCCAGTACTTC. J is TRBJ2-5 and V is TRBV3-1, with 9 nucleotides matching TRBD1. The CDR3 is 15 residues long. Germline CDR1 LGHDT, CDR2 YNNKEL (reference sequence). V shed 2 bases and J 3 bases; nucleotides not matched to a gene: 4.

This clonotype was recorded at least ten times. The chain joins TRBV7-2 to TRBJ1-6, with D perhaps matching TRBD1 (5 bases). This CDR3 comprises 14 residues. Germline CDR1 is SGHTA and CDR2 is FQGNSA. Trimming removed 1 base from V and 7 bases from J, with 8 bases in between. Here the CDR3 DNA reads TGTGCCAGCAGCTTAGTGTGGGGGAATTCACCCCTCCACTTT. It yields the protein CASSLVWGNSPLHF.

This clonotype was detected ten times or more. V and J are TRBV29-1 and TRBJ1-2; D might be TRBD1 (5 bases). The CDR3 spans 12 residues. Trimming removed 3 bases from V and 5 bases from J, with 10 bases in between. Germline CDR1 is SQVTM and CDR2 is ANQGSEA. CDR3 protein: CSVDQGIYGYTF. The CDR3 DNA reads as TGCAGCGTTGATCAGGGAATATATGGCTACACCTTC.

There are many counts of this clonotype. V and J are TRBV7-9 and TRBJ2-2, with D perhaps matching TRBD2 (5 bases). There are 13 residues in the CDR3. V lost 7 bases and J 6 bases, leaving 12 bases between the germline ends. Germline V CDR1 and CDR2: SEHNR, FQNEAQ (reference sequence). Here the CDR3 DNA reads TGTGCCAGCATCCCTGGGAGCTCCGGGGAGCTGTTTTTT. It yields the protein CASIPGSSGELFF.

This clonotype was observed at least ten times. This chain links TRBV7-8 with TRBJ2-5, with TRBD2 identical over 13 bases. The CDR3 spans 16 residues. The V gene end was trimmed by 5 bases and the J gene end by 2 bases; junction bases not matched to a gene: 5. Germline loops: CDR1 SGHVS, CDR2 FQNEAQ. CDR3 sequence reads: CASSPSGLAGQETQYF. The CDR3 coding sequence is TGTGCCAGCAGCCCCTCGGGACTAGCGGGGCAAGAGACCCAGTACTTC.

This clonotype was counted many times. The gene calls are TRBV29-1 and TRBJ2-5, with D tentatively TRBD2 (5 bases). CDR3 size: 13 residues. The germline V and J ends were trimmed by 2 bases and 5 bases, with 12 bases remaining between them. The germline V gene has CDR1 SQVTM and CDR2 ANQGSEA. The CDR3 bases are TGCAGCGTTGAACCTGGGCGCGGGGAGACCCAGTACTTC. Protein: CSVEPGRGETQYF.

This clonotype was recorded at least ten times. The chain combines TRBV7-2 with TRBJ2-7; D not resolved. Germline V lookup: CDR1 SGHTA, CDR2 FQGNSA. CDR3 length equals 15 residues. Trimming pared 5 bases from V and 5 bases from J, leaving 19 bases between. The CDR3 here is CASSGERLPHHEQYF. The CDR3 nucleotides read TGTGCCAGCAGCGGGGAAAGACTGCCTCACCACGAGCAGTACTTC.

This clonotype was seen ten or more times. The chain combines TRBV20-1 with TRBJ2-1; D gene uncertain. V was trimmed by 2 bases and J by 8 bases, leaving 7 bases between them. The length of the CDR3 is 11 residues. Looked up from germline, CDR1 is DFQATT and CDR2 is SNEGSKA (reference sequence). CDR3 sequence (DNA): TGCAGTGCTAGAAGGTTTGATGAGCAGTTCTTC. It translates to CSARRFDEQFF.

This clonotype was seen repeatedly, ten times or more. The chain recombines TRBV4-2 with TRBJ2-7, with D perhaps TRBD2 (5 bases). V dropped 4 bases and J dropped 4 bases, with 11 bases sitting between them. CDR1 is LGHNA, CDR2 YNFKEQ, per germline. The CDR3 consists of 13 residues. The CDR3 nucleotides read TGTGCCAGCAGCCGCGATACGGGATACGAGCAGTACTTC. Protein: CASSRDTGYEQYF.

This clonotype was recorded many times. This chain connects TRBV20-1 to TRBJ2-7, with 9 bases fitting TRBD2. Per the germline V gene, CDR1 is DFQATT and CDR2 is SNEGSKA (reference sequence). The J segment lost 4 bases and the V segment lost 3 bases, leaving 10 bases of the junction unmatched. This CDR3 is built from 15 residues. The CDR3 nucleotides read TGCAGTGCTAGCCCTCCTAGCGGGGATTTATACGAGCAGTACTTC. Amino acid sequence: CSASPPSGDLYEQYF.

This clonotype was observed at least ten times. The J gene is TRBJ2-5, the V gene TRBV27; TRBD2 agrees at 9 bases. The CDR3 extends over 16 amino acids. Germline trimming cut 1 base from V and 4 bases from J; bases unmatched to any gene: 7. In germline, CDR1 is MNHEY, CDR2 SMNVEV (reference sequence). The CDR3 DNA follows: TGTGCCAGCAGTTTATTTTGGCGGGAGGGCGGAGAGACCCAGTACTTC. It codes for CASSLFWREGGETQYF.

This clonotype was detected many times. The chain combines TRBV12-3 or TRBV12-4 with TRBJ2-3, with D unclear. Trimming took off 7 bases at V and 2 bases at J, with 16 bases between the two ends. There are 15 residues in the CDR3. In DNA form, the CDR3 reads TGTGCCAGCATAGGGTATCGTAGCTACACAGATACGCAGTATTTT. Amino acids: CASIGYRSYTDTQYF.

Comment on this clonotype: Germline is not matched at one junction end, which may reflect a read error. V and J are TRBV3-1 and TRBJ2-1; TRBD2 aligns across 12 bases. CDR1 LGHDT and CDR2 YNNKEL come from the germline V gene (reference sequence). The CDR3 consists of 18 residues. CDR3 in amino acids: CTSSLLAGGPGGYNEQFF. Written as DNA, the CDR3 is TGTACCAGCAGTCTTCTAGCGGGAGGGCCGGGGGGCTACAATGAGCAGTTCTTC.